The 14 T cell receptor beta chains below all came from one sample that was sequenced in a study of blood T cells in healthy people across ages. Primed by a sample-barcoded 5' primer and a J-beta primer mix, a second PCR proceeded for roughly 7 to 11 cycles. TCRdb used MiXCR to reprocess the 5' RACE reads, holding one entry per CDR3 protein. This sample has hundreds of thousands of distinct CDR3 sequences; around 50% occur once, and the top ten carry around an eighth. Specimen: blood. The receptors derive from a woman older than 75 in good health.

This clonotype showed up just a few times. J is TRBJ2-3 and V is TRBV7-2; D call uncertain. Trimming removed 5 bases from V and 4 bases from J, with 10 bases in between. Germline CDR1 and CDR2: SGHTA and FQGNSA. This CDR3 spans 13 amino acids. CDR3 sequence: CASSPVAADTQYF. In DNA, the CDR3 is TGTGCCAGCAGCCCTGTGGCGGCAGATACGCAGTATTTT.

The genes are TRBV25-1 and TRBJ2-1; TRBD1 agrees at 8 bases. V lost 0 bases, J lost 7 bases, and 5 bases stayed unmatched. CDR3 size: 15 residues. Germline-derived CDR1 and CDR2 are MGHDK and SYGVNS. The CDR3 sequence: CASSEYRGQQNEQFF. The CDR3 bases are TGTGCCAGCAGTGAATACAGGGGGCAGCAAAATGAGCAGTTCTTC.

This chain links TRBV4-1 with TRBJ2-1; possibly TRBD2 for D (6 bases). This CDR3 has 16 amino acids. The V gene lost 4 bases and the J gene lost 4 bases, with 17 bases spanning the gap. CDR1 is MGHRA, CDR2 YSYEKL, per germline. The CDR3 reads CASSRADVAGYNEQFF. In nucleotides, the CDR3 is TGCGCCAGCAGCCGAGCTGACGTCGCGGGGTACAATGAGCAGTTCTTC.

This chain's CDR3 is CASSRDSRVTPRETQYF. The CDR3 DNA reads TGCGCCAGCAGCCGAGACTCAAGGGTAACGCCAAGGGAGACCCAGTACTTC. V usage is TRBV5-1 and J usage is TRBJ2-5; unclear D gene. CDR1 is SGHRS and CDR2 is YFSETQ in the germline V gene. V dropped 4 bases and J dropped 5 bases, with 24 bases sitting between them. This CDR3 has 17 amino acids.

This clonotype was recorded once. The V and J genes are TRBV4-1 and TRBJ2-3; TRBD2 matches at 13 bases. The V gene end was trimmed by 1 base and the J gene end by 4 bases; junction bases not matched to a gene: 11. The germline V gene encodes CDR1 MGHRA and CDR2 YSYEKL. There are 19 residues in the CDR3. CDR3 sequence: CASSQALFGLAGEADTQYF. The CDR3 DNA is TGCGCCAGCAGCCAAGCGCTTTTCGGACTAGCGGGAGAGGCAGATACGCAGTATTTT.

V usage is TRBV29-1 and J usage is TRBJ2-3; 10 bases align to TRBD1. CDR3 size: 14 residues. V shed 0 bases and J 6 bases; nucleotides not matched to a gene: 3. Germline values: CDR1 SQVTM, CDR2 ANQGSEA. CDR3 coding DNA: TGCAGCGTTGAAGATCTGACAGGGGGCGATACGCAGTATTTT. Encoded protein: CSVEDLTGGDTQYF.

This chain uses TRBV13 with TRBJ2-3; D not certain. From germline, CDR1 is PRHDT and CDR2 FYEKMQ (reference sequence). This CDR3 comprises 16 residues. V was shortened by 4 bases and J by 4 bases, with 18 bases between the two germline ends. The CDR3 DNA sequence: TGTGCCAGCAGCTCACCGGCCCGAGTAGGCTCAGATACGCAGTATTTT. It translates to CASSSPARVGSDTQYF.

The CDR3 DNA sequence: TGCAGTGCCGACAACGTCTATGGCTACACCTTC. Translation gives CSADNVYGYTF. V is TRBV20-1 and J is TRBJ1-2; D unresolved. There are 11 residues in the CDR3. Germline values: CDR1 DFQATT, CDR2 SNEGSKA (reference sequence). V was cut by 6 bases and J by 4 bases, with 9 bases left in between.

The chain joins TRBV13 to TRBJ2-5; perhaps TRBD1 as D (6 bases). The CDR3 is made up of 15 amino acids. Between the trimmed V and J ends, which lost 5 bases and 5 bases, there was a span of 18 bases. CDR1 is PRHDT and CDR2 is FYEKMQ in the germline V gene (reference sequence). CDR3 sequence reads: CASSPRPGRGETQYF. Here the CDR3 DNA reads TGTGCCAGCAGCCCTCGGCCAGGCAGGGGCGAGACCCAGTACTTC.

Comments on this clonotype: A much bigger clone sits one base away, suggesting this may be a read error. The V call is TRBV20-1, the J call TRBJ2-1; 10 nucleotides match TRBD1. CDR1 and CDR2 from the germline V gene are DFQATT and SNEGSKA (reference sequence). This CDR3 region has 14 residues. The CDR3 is CSANRDRGYNVQFF. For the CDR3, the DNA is TGCAGTGCGAACCGGGACAGGGGCTACAATGTGCAGTTCTTC.

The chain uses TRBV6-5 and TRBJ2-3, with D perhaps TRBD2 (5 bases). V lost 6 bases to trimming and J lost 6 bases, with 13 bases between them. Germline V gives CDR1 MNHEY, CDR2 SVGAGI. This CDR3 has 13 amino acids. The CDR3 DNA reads TGTGCCAGCAGCGAGCGGTCCAAGGATACGCAGTATTTT. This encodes CASSERSKDTQYF.

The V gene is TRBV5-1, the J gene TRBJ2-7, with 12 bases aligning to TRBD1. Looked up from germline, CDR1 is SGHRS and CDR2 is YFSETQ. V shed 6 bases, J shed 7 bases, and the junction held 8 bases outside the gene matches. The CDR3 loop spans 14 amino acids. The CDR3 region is CASMLGTGGNEQYF. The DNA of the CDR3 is TGCGCCAGCATGTTGGGGACAGGGGGCAATGAGCAGTACTTC.

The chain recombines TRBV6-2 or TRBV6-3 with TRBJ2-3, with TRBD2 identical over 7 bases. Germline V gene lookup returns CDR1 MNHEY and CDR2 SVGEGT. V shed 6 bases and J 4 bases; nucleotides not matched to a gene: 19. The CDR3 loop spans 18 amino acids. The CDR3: CASRLQVERREMADTQYF. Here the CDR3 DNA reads TGTGCCAGCAGACTACAGGTCGAGCGGCGGGAGATGGCAGATACGCAGTATTTT.

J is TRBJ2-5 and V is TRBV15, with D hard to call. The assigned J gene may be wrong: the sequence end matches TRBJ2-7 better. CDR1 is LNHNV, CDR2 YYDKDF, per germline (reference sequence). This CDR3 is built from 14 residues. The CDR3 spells CATSVTSLYHEQYF. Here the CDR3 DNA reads TGTGCCACCAGCGTAACATCTCTCTACCACGAGCAGTACTTC.